This T cell receptor (beta chain) was captured in a study of blood T cell repertoires in COVID-19. At the level of the study: Researchers got acute and convalescent COVID-19 samples from the United States, Italy and Spain. Sources were T cells, B-cell-depleted T cells, or PBMCs; the material itself was cDNA or gDNA.

Per the study methods: Using reference gene primer amplification, nucleated cell counts were estimated. Profiled with immunoSEQ multiplex PCR; TCRdb holds only in-frame clones, not every one. That table gives V, J and clone size, and the DNA gave D and trimming. The table lists about 28,000 clones, 89% of them singletons. V lost 6 bases and J lost 0, with 6 bases in between. There are 13 residues in the CDR3. CDR1 and CDR2 from the germline V gene are MNHEY and SVGAGI. This TCR came from a human donor in a cohort sampled during active COVID-19. The rearrangement links TRBV6-5 to TRBJ1-5; D is unresolved. The source material was peripheral blood. CDR3 protein: CASRTDSNQPQHF. CDR3 DNA: TGTGCCAGCAGAACAGATAGCAATCAGCCCCAGCATTTT.